The 16 T cell receptor beta chains below come from one sample, sequenced in a study of blood T cell repertoires in COVID-19. The data were produced by immunoSEQ multiplex PCR, yet TCRdb's version contains in-frame clones alone and is incomplete. The repertoire holds 150,000 to 190,000 clones, approximately 85% seen once, with under 8.5% in the top ten. The sequenced material came from peripheral blood. These receptors originate from a woman in her sixties or seventies with COVID-19, enrolled during active disease.

This clone was counted a few times. The chain links TRBV28 to TRBJ1-5, with TRBD1 identical over 9 bases. Trimming at V came to 6 bases and at J to 4 bases, leaving 10 bases not matched to a gene. CDR1 MDHEN and CDR2 SYDVKM come from the germline V gene. CDR3 length: 16 residues. DNA of the CDR3: TGTGCCAGCAGGGGGACAGGGATGGGGACAAATCAGCCCCAGCATTTT. It codes for CASRGTGMGTNQPQHF.

This clone was seen a single time. The chain combines TRBV7-9 with TRBJ1-4, with 8 positions matching TRBD1. Trimming removed 5 bases from V and 8 bases from J; junction bases left unmatched: 7. The CDR3 extends over 14 amino acids. The germline CDR1 and CDR2 sequences are SEHNR and FQNEAQ (reference sequence). This CDR3 reads CASSRQGIREKLFF. CDR3 in DNA: TGTGCCAGCAGCCGACAGGGGATACGGGAAAAACTGTTTTTT.

This chain joins TRBV6-4 and TRBJ1-6; tentative D call: TRBD1 (6 bases). CDR3 length: 15 residues. Looked up from germline, CDR1 is MRHNA and CDR2 is SNTAGT. The V gene lost 5 bases and the J gene lost 7 bases, with 15 bases spanning the gap. In DNA, the CDR3 is TGTGCCAGCAGTAGAAACGGACAGCCGAATTCACCCCTCCACTTT. It codes for CASSRNGQPNSPLHF.

Written as DNA, the CDR3 is TGCGCCAGCAGCTTGGTACCAGAATCTCAGCCCCAGCATTTT. Its protein is CASSLVPESQPQHF. The gene calls are TRBV5-1 and TRBJ1-5; D unresolved. The germline V and J ends were trimmed by 0 bases and 6 bases, with 10 bases remaining between them. This CDR3 has 14 amino acids. CDR1 is SGHRS, CDR2 YFSETQ, per germline.

The chain has TRBV14 and TRBJ1-5; D is uncertain. V lost 0 bases, J lost 6 bases, and 6 bases lay in between. This CDR3 is built from 13 residues. CDR1 and CDR2 from the germline V gene are SGHDN and FVKESK. This chain's CDR3 is CASSQDLRQPQHF. CDR3 sequence (DNA): TGTGCCAGCAGCCAAGATCTTCGTCAGCCCCAGCATTTT.

V gene TRBV27 combines with J gene TRBJ1-1; D may be TRBD1 (6 bases). The germline V gene has CDR1 MNHEY and CDR2 SMNVEV (reference sequence). CDR3 length: 13 amino acids. Trimming stripped 6 bases from V and 4 bases from J, with 12 bases between. In DNA, the CDR3 is TGTGCCAGCAGCTCGGGGGGGCTCACTGAAGCTTTCTTT. It is translated as CASSSGGLTEAFF.

This rearrangement joins TRBV27 to TRBJ1-2; D is uncertain. Looked up from germline, CDR1 is MNHEY and CDR2 is SMNVEV (reference sequence). The CDR3 is 13 amino acids. Between the trimmed V and J ends, which lost 4 bases and 5 bases, there was a span of 11 bases. The CDR3 loop is CASSSVSWYGYTF. The DNA of the CDR3 is TGTGCCAGCAGTTCAGTTTCATGGTATGGCTACACCTTC.

The genes are TRBV10-3 and TRBJ1-1, with a weak D call TRBD1 (5 bases). Per the germline V gene, CDR1 is ENHRY and CDR2 is SYGVKD. The CDR3 has 15 residues. The V end was cut by 5 bases, the J end by 3 bases, with 16 bases between. The CDR3 here is CAISNYGGGDTEAFF. The CDR3, as DNA: TGTGCCATCAGTAACTACGGGGGAGGAGACACTGAAGCTTTCTTT.

This clone has more than one count but fewer than ten. The chain joins TRBV19 to TRBJ1-4; unclear D gene. Germline V CDR1 and CDR2: LNHDA, SQIVND (reference sequence). The CDR3 loop spans 14 amino acids. V lost 3 bases, J lost 3 bases, and 8 bases lay in between. In nucleotides, the CDR3 is TGTGCCAGTAGTATCCTCAACTCTAATGAAAAACTGTTTTTT. Its translation: CASSILNSNEKLFF.

The chain combines TRBV5-5 with TRBJ1-1, with D unresolved. This CDR3 contains 12 residues. Looked up from germline, CDR1 is SGHKS and CDR2 is YYEKEE (reference sequence). V shed 2 bases and J shed 4 bases, with 6 bases lying between them. Written as DNA, the CDR3 is TGTGCCAGCAGCTTCGGGGTCACTGAAGCTTTCTTT. It yields the protein CASSFGVTEAFF.

The chain is built from TRBV7-2 and TRBJ1-2, with 9 nucleotides matching TRBD1. Germline trimming cut 1 base from V and 5 bases from J; bases unmatched to any gene: 11. This CDR3 has 17 residues. The germline V gene encodes CDR1 SGHTA and CDR2 FQGNSA. CDR3 in amino acids: CASSLVSGTGFGYGYTF. In DNA, the CDR3 is TGTGCCAGCAGCTTAGTGAGTGGGACAGGGTTCGGGTATGGCTACACCTTC.

This clone appeared a single time. CDR3 bases: TGTGCCAGCAGCTTGTTAACTCCCCCCTACGAGCAGTACGTC. Translating gives CASSLLTPPYEQYV. The V and J genes are TRBV5-6 and TRBJ2-7; D is unclear. The CDR3 has 14 residues. Germline-derived CDR1 and CDR2 are SGHDT and YYEEEE. Trimming removed 1 base at V and 2 bases at J, with 10 bases between.

This clone has only a few counts. CDR3 DNA sequence: TGTGCCAGCTCGGAGAGTTCGGGTGAAAAACTGTTTTTT. Protein: CASSESSGEKLFF. J is TRBJ1-4 and V is TRBV18, with D hard to call. V lost 6 bases, J lost 7 bases, and 12 bases lay in between. Germline-derived CDR1 and CDR2 are KGHSH and LQKENI. CDR3 length: 13 amino acids.

The V gene is TRBV7-2, the J gene TRBJ1-1; no clear D. Germline lookup yields CDR1 SGHTA and CDR2 FQGNSA. Trimming took off 6 bases at V and 3 bases at J, with 5 bases between the two ends. The CDR3 totals 11 residues. CDR3 in DNA: TGTGCCAGCAGTCGGTACACTGAAGCTTTCTTT. Translation gives CASSRYTEAFF.

The chain uses TRBV10-1 and TRBJ1-2; D is unclear. Germline CDR1 WNHNN, CDR2 SYGVQD (reference sequence). Trimming pared 3 bases from V and 5 bases from J, leaving 7 bases between. The CDR3 sequence is 12 residues long. CDR3 in amino acids: CASSDYSYGYTF. The DNA for the CDR3 is TGCGCCAGCAGTGACTACTCTTATGGCTACACCTTC.

The J gene is TRBJ2-7, the V gene TRBV7-6, with 8 positions matching TRBD2. After removal of 3 bases from V and 5 bases from J, the junction contained 6 bases not matched to a gene. In germline, CDR1 is SGHVS, CDR2 FNYEAQ. There are 14 residues in the CDR3. The DNA for the CDR3 is TGTGCCAGCAGCTTCGGGAGGGGGTTGGACGAGCAGTACTTC. Translated, it gives CASSFGRGLDEQYF.